The 31 T cell receptor beta chains in this list originate from one sample, sequenced in a study of glioma-infiltrating T cells after dendritic cell vaccination. TCRdb's copy holds only in-frame clones and misses some; the assay was immunoSEQ multiplex PCR. This sample carries more than 85,000 clones, about 84% of them seen once, and the ten largest clones take around 2.9%. The sample here was blood, taken before dendritic cell vaccination. The origin of the receptors is a human donor with glioblastoma.

CDR3 sequence reads: CASSYSPGPVNYGYTF. The CDR3 DNA is TGTGCCAGCAGTTACTCCCCAGGGCCGGTTAACTATGGCTACACCTTC. The chain couples TRBV6-5 to TRBJ1-2, with a tentative D call TRBD1 (5 bases). CDR1 and CDR2 from the germline V gene are MNHEY and SVGAGI. This CDR3 region has 16 residues. V lost 0 bases and J 1 base, leaving 12 bases between the germline ends.

The V gene is TRBV5-6, the J gene TRBJ1-2; 7 positions agree with TRBD1. The junction had 8 bases not matched to a gene; V was cut back by 7 bases and J by 8 bases. The CDR3 consists of 12 residues. Germline assignment: CDR1 SGHDT and CDR2 YYEEEE. The CDR3 loop reads CASANYRGGYTF. The CDR3 bases are TGTGCCAGCGCGAATTACAGGGGAGGCTACACCTTC. The full variable domain, rest sourced from reference TRBV5-6 and TRBJ1-2, is DAGVTQSPTHLIKTRGQQVTLRCSPKSGHDTVSWYQQALGQGPQFIFQYYEEEERQRGNFPDRFSGHQFPNYSSELNVNALLLGDSALYLCASANYRGGYTFGSGTRLTVV.

V usage is TRBV30 and J usage is TRBJ2-7, with D unresolved. The V end was cut by 7 bases, the J end by 5 bases, with 12 bases between. The germline gives CDR1 GTSNPN, CDR2 SVGIG (reference sequence). CDR3 length: 11 residues. The CDR3 here is CAFAHRHEQYF. CDR3 coding DNA: TGTGCCTTCGCACATCGCCACGAGCAGTACTTC.

The gene calls are TRBV19 and TRBJ2-1; the match to TRBD2 covers 10 bases. This CDR3 has 15 amino acids. The germline V gene encodes CDR1 LNHDA and CDR2 SQIVND (reference sequence). Unmatched junction bases numbered 8, after V lost 3 bases and J lost 9 bases. The CDR3 sequence is CASSIDSGRASEQFF. CDR3 bases: TGTGCCAGTAGTATCGACAGCGGGAGGGCCAGTGAGCAGTTCTTC. Filled out from reference TRBV19 and TRBJ2-1, the complete variable domain reads DGGITQSPKYLFRKEGQNVTLSCEQNLNHDAMYWYRQDPGQGLRLIYYSQIVNDFQKGDIAEGYSVSREKKESFPLTVTSAQKNPTAFYLCASSIDSGRASEQFFGPGTRLTVL.

The chain has TRBV5-1 and TRBJ2-7; 9 positions agree with TRBD1. The CDR3 consists of 14 residues. Looked up from germline, CDR1 is SGHRS and CDR2 is YFSETQ. Unmatched junction bases numbered 3, after V lost 3 bases and J lost 2 bases. The CDR3 loop is CASSSTGGTYEQYF. For the CDR3, the DNA is TGCGCCAGCAGCTCGACAGGGGGTACCTACGAGCAGTACTTC.

The V call is TRBV5-1, the J call TRBJ2-1, with a tentative D call TRBD2 (5 bases). The CDR3 extends over 15 amino acids. CDR1 SGHRS and CDR2 YFSETQ come from the germline V gene. The V end lost 4 bases, the J end lost 5 bases, and 16 bases lay between the germline ends. CDR3: CASSRDYPADNEQFF. The DNA of the CDR3 is TGCGCCAGCAGCCGAGACTACCCAGCCGACAATGAGCAGTTCTTC. The full variable domain, rest sourced from reference TRBV5-1 and TRBJ2-1, is KAGVTQTPRYLIKTRGQQVTLSCSPISGHRSVSWYQQTPGQGLQFLFEYFSETQRNKGNFPGRFSGRQFSNSRSEMNVSTLELGDSALYLCASSRDYPADNEQFFGPGTRLTVL.

In this sample, this clone turned up once. This chain uses TRBV7-9 with TRBJ1-2; no definite D call. The germline CDR1 and CDR2 sequences are SEHNR and FQNEAQ (reference sequence). The V and J ends lost 1 base and 8 bases respectively, with 11 bases between them. The length of the CDR3 is 13 residues. The CDR3 loop is CASSLESVSGYTF. The CDR3 nucleotides are TGTGCCAGCAGCTTAGAATCGGTTTCCGGCTACACCTTC.

This rearrangement joins TRBV4-2 to TRBJ1-1; the D gene is possibly TRBD1 (5 bases). This CDR3 region has 17 residues. V was cut by 2 bases and J by 4 bases, with 20 bases left in between. Germline lookup yields CDR1 LGHNA and CDR2 YNFKEQ. Here the CDR3 DNA reads TGTGCCAGCAGCCAACCCCGGGGGGTATCCGCCGGCACTGAAGCTTTCTTT. This sequence encodes CASSQPRGVSAGTEAFF.

Turning to this clone: A read error may produce the germline difference seen at one junction end. CDR3: CASRLAGPTDTQYF. As DNA, the CDR3 is TGTGCCAGCAGATTAGCGGGGCCCACAGATACGCAGTATTTT. J is TRBJ2-3 and V is TRBV7-2; 8 bases agree with TRBD2. The CDR3 is 14 residues long. The germline gives CDR1 SGHTA, CDR2 FQGNSA.

This clone was observed a few times. The V gene is TRBV2, the J gene TRBJ2-7, with 9 bases aligning to TRBD2. Germline CDR1 and CDR2: SNHLY and FYNNEI. This CDR3 contains 15 residues. Trimming removed 1 base from V and 3 bases from J; junction bases left unmatched: 4. The CDR3 protein is CASSEVRLAVYEQYF. In DNA form, the CDR3 reads TGTGCCAGCAGTGAAGTTCGACTAGCGGTCTACGAGCAGTACTTC.

The V gene is TRBV7-2, the J gene TRBJ2-5; no clear D. Germline V gives CDR1 SGHTA, CDR2 FQGNSA. CDR3 size: 13 residues. V lost 0 bases and J lost 2, with 4 bases in between. CDR3 residues: CASSLAVQETQYF. The CDR3 nucleotides read TGTGCCAGCAGCTTAGCCGTGCAAGAGACCCAGTACTTC.

The chain is built from TRBV5-8 and TRBJ2-2, with TRBD1 identical over 10 bases. V lost 4 bases to trimming and J lost 2 bases; unmatched junction nucleotides: 8. CDR3 length: 17 amino acids. The germline CDR1 and CDR2 sequences are SGHTS and YDEGEE. The CDR3 DNA follows: TGTGCCAGCAGCCCACCGGGACAGGGGCAAAACACCGGGGAGCTGTTTTTT. As protein: CASSPPGQGQNTGELFF.

The gene calls are TRBV27 and TRBJ2-7, with 12 bases that match TRBD2. Trimming cost V 3 bases and J 2 bases; bases outside gene matches: 5. The germline V gene encodes CDR1 MNHEY and CDR2 SMNVEV (reference sequence). This CDR3 has 16 amino acids. This CDR3 is CASSFQGTSGPYEQYF. In DNA, the CDR3 is TGTGCCAGCAGTTTTCAGGGGACTAGCGGGCCCTACGAGCAGTACTTC.

DNA of the CDR3: TGTGCCAGCAGTCTAACCGGGACAGGGGACCAGCCCCAGCATTTT. Translation gives CASSLTGTGDQPQHF. The chain links TRBV6-5 to TRBJ1-5, with 10 positions matching TRBD1. Germline lookup yields CDR1 MNHEY and CDR2 SVGAGI. The J segment lost 7 bases and the V segment lost 5 bases, leaving 8 bases of the junction unmatched. This CDR3 is built from 15 residues.

The V call is TRBV5-4, the J call TRBJ1-4; TRBD1 matches at 7 bases. The CDR3 extends over 14 amino acids. The germline CDR1 and CDR2 sequences are SGHNT and YYREEE (reference sequence). V lost 4 bases and J lost 5; bases outside the gene matches: 5. The CDR3 reads CASSPRGGNEKLFF. CDR3 sequence (DNA): TGTGCCAGCAGCCCCAGAGGGGGCAATGAAAAACTGTTTTTT.

This clone has more than one count but fewer than ten. V is TRBV9 and J is TRBJ1-5; D possibly corresponds to TRBD1 (6 bases). CDR3 length: 18 residues. Germline CDR1 is SGDLS and CDR2 is YYNGEE. V lost 7 bases, J lost 0 bases, and 23 bases lay in between. The CDR3 DNA reads as TGTGCCAGCTCCCAGGACAGCACGACTCAAGATAGCAATCAGCCCCAGCATTTT. The encoded protein is CASSQDSTTQDSNQPQHF.

This sequence joins TRBV7-6 and TRBJ2-7; 12 positions agree with TRBD2. Germline trimming cut 2 bases from V and 5 bases from J; bases unmatched to any gene: 4. CDR3 length: 15 residues. CDR1 and CDR2 (germline): SGHVS, FNYEAQ. CDR3 protein: CASSLRLAGVHEQYF. CDR3 DNA sequence: TGTGCCAGCAGCTTAAGACTAGCGGGAGTCCACGAGCAGTACTTC.

This clone appeared once. This chain connects TRBV27 to TRBJ2-1; 10 bases align to TRBD2. This CDR3 comprises 15 residues. CDR1 MNHEY and CDR2 SMNVEV come from the germline V gene (reference sequence). J was trimmed by 8 bases and V by 7 bases; bases with no gene match: 11. The CDR3 DNA sequence: TGTGCCAGCACCTCGTTAGCGGGGGGTCTGTATGAGCAGTTCTTC. Translation: CASTSLAGGLYEQFF.

V and J are TRBV27 and TRBJ1-5; D call uncertain. The V gene's germline CDR1 is MNHEY and CDR2 SMNVEV (reference sequence). This CDR3 spans 15 amino acids. The V end was cut by 5 bases, the J end by 9 bases, with 20 bases between. The CDR3 spells CASSLTDGSVMPQHF. CDR3 nucleotide sequence: TGTGCCAGCAGTCTTACCGACGGGAGCGTGATGCCCCAGCATTTT.

V and J are TRBV7-9 and TRBJ2-7; D is unresolved. Germline CDR1 and CDR2: SEHNR and FQNEAQ (reference sequence). The CDR3 spans 15 residues. V shed 1 base and J shed 4 bases, with 14 bases lying between them. The CDR3 nucleotides read TGTGCCAGCAGCTTAGGTTCGGAGTCGCTTTACGAGCAGTACTTC. This sequence encodes CASSLGSESLYEQYF.

The chain has TRBV7-2 and TRBJ2-1; 9 bases are a match to TRBD2. CDR1 and CDR2 (germline): SGHTA, FQGNSA. The length of the CDR3 is 14 residues. V lost 4 bases and J lost 5; bases outside the gene matches: 3. The DNA of the CDR3 is TGTGCCAGCAGCTATAGCGGGAGAGACAATGAGCAGTTCTTC. This gives the protein CASSYSGRDNEQFF. Variable domain in full (rest from reference TRBV7-2 and TRBJ2-1): GAGVSQSPSNKVTEKGKDVELRCDPISGHTALYWYRQSLGQGLEFLIYFQGNSAPDKSGLPSDRFSAERTGGSVSTLTIQRTQQEDSAVYLCASSYSGRDNEQFFGPGTRLTVL.

The chain links TRBV5-1 to TRBJ1-4, with TRBD1 matching over 7 bases. The CDR3 totals 14 residues. Germline trimming cut 4 bases from V and 7 bases from J; bases unmatched to any gene: 7. Germline V gene lookup returns CDR1 SGHRS and CDR2 YFSETQ. CDR3 in DNA: TGCGCCAGCAGCGGAGGGACAGAGGGTGAAAAACTGTTTTTT. It is translated as CASSGGTEGEKLFF.

The chain links TRBV2 to TRBJ1-4; 8 bases align to TRBD1. J was trimmed by 8 bases and V by 5 bases; bases with no gene match: 13. This CDR3 spans 16 amino acids. Germline V gene lookup returns CDR1 SNHLY and CDR2 FYNNEI. In DNA, the CDR3 is TGTGCCAGCAGTTACCCTCCAGGGGGCAGCGGCGAAAAACTGTTTTTT. Amino acid sequence: CASSYPPGGSGEKLFF.

This chain uses TRBV19 with TRBJ1-3; D remains unclear. Between the trimmed V and J ends, which lost 3 bases and 0 bases, there was a span of 9 bases. The CDR3 is 15 amino acids. Looked up from germline, CDR1 is LNHDA and CDR2 is SQIVND (reference sequence). The CDR3 DNA is TGTGCCAGTAGTATCACCGTACTCTCTGGAAACACCATATATTTT. This sequence encodes CASSITVLSGNTIYF.

The chain has TRBV15 and TRBJ2-7, with D hard to call. The CDR3 is made up of 15 amino acids. The V gene's germline CDR1 is LNHNV and CDR2 YYDKDF (reference sequence). The V gene lost 0 bases and the J gene lost 3 bases, with 12 bases spanning the gap. The CDR3 DNA follows: TGTGCCACCAGCAGAGAGCGGTCGAACTACTACGAGCAGTACTTC. Amino acid sequence: CATSRERSNYYEQYF.

This chain connects TRBV18 to TRBJ1-1; D unclear. V lost 2 bases and J lost 3, with 13 bases in between. Germline V gives CDR1 KGHSH, CDR2 LQKENI. This CDR3 is built from 15 residues. Here the CDR3 reads CASSPTARPDTEAFF. CDR3 sequence (DNA): TGTGCCAGCTCACCAACGGCGAGGCCAGACACTGAAGCTTTCTTT.

This clone was seen only a few times. This chain links TRBV10-3 with TRBJ2-1, with no clear D. The CDR3 length is 11 residues. Between the trimmed V and J ends, which lost 3 bases and 9 bases, there was a span of 6 bases. Germline CDR1 ENHRY, CDR2 SYGVKD. CDR3 sequence: CAISERGEQFF. The CDR3 DNA reads TGTGCCATCAGTGAACGCGGTGAGCAGTTCTTC.

V and J are TRBV7-2 and TRBJ1-5; D unresolved. The germline V and J ends were trimmed by 4 bases and 4 bases, with 5 bases remaining between them. Looked up from germline, CDR1 is SGHTA and CDR2 is FQGNSA. The CDR3 is 12 amino acids. In DNA, the CDR3 is TGTGCCAGCAGCTACAGTAATCAGCCCCAGCATTTT. This codes for CASSYSNQPQHF.

The V and J genes are TRBV5-6 and TRBJ2-3; D uncertain. V was shortened by 7 bases and J by 6 bases, with 9 bases between the two germline ends. Germline loops: CDR1 SGHDT, CDR2 YYEEEE. The CDR3 runs 11 residues. The CDR3 is CASGSRDTQYF. The CDR3 bases are TGTGCCAGCGGCTCGAGGGATACGCAGTATTTT.

The V and J genes are TRBV6-5 and TRBJ2-2, with TRBD1 matching 7 bases. The CDR3 has 14 residues. Germline CDR1 MNHEY, CDR2 SVGAGI. Trimming removed 8 bases from V and 4 bases from J; junction bases left unmatched: 7. This CDR3 is CASRPQGVTGELFF. CDR3 nucleotides: TGTGCCAGCCGCCCCCAGGGGGTCACCGGGGAGCTGTTTTTT.

The chain joins TRBV15 to TRBJ2-7; a possible D gene is TRBD2 (5 bases). The CDR3 runs 14 residues. Germline V gene lookup returns CDR1 LNHNV and CDR2 YYDKDF (reference sequence). Trimming removed 5 bases at V and 6 bases at J, with 17 bases between. The CDR3 nucleotides are TGTGCCACCAGCCCCGGCGGCGGGCTAGTCGAGCAGTACTTC. Amino acids: CATSPGGGLVEQYF. The whole variable domain, remainder taken from reference TRBV15 and TRBJ2-7, is DAMVIQNPRYQVTQFGKPVTLSCSQTLNHNVMYWYQQKSSQAPKLLFHYYDKDFNNEADTPDNFQSRRPNTSFCFLDIRSPGLGDTAMYLCATSPGGGLVEQYFGPGTRLTVT.